Listed here is a single TCR beta chain. This entry comes from a study of technical replicates of blood from a handful of donors. The table came from immunoSEQ multiplex PCR; TCRdb's copy has only in-frame clones and leaves some out. The data contain 80,000 to 100,000 clones, about 95% of them seen just once; the ten biggest clones take up around 0.21%. The CDR3 is made up of 15 amino acids. Specimen: T cells isolated from PBMCs. The receptor's source is a human donor in good health. This rearrangement joins TRBV21-1 to TRBJ2-1; TRBD2, as called in the table, went unchecked against the DNA. TRBV21-1 is reported as a pseudogene. The CDR3 DNA reads as TGTGCCAGCAGCAAAGAAGTCGGGGACTACAATGAGCAGTTCTTC. Its translation: CASSKEVGDYNEQFF.